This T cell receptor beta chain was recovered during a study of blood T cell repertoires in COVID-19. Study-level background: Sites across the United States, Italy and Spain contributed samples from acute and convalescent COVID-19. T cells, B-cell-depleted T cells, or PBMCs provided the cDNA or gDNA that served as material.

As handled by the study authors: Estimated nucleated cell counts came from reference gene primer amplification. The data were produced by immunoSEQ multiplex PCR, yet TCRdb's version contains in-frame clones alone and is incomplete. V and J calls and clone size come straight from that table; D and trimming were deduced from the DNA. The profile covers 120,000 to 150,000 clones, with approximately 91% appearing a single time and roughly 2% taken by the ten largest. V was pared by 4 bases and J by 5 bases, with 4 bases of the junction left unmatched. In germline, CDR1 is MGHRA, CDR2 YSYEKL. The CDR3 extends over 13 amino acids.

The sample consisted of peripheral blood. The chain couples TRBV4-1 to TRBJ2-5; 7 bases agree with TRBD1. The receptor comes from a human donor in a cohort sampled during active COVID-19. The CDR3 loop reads CASSLGQQETQYF. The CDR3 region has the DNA TGCGCCAGCAGCCTGGGACAGCAGGAGACCCAGTACTTC.